These 8 T cell receptor beta chains originate from one sample sequenced in a study of radiotherapy plus CTLA-4 blockade in lung cancer. Clones were sequenced by immunoSEQ multiplex PCR, and TCRdb holds only the in-frame ones, with some missing. The sample includes 81,000 or so clones, under 85% of them seen just once. Sequences were derived from peripheral blood, sampled from a patient treated with radiotherapy plus ipilimumab. The receptors derive from a human donor with non-small cell lung cancer that progressed on radiotherapy plus ipilimumab.

The V and J genes are TRBV5-5 and TRBJ2-7, with 7 bases lining up with TRBD2. The CDR3 is 13 residues long. V dropped 4 bases and J dropped 4; count of bases not matched to a gene: 5. Per the germline V gene, CDR1 is SGHKS and CDR2 is YYEKEE (reference sequence). The CDR3 bases are TGTGCCAGCAGCAATTTGGGGGGGTACGAGCAGTACTTC. It specifies CASSNLGGYEQYF.

The rearrangement joins TRBV28 to TRBJ1-1; D is perhaps TRBD1 (5 bases). Per germline, CDR1 MDHEN and CDR2 SYDVKM. The CDR3 spans 15 residues. Trimming pared 6 bases from V and 7 bases from J, leaving 21 bases between. Here the CDR3 reads CASSPVLGEGVEAFF. DNA for the CDR3: TGTGCCAGCAGCCCCGTGCTCGGGGAAGGGGTTGAAGCTTTCTTT.

The chain employs TRBV5-1 and TRBJ2-5; TRBD1 is a possible D gene (5 bases). Germline loops: CDR1 SGHRS, CDR2 YFSETQ. V was pared by 6 bases and J by 4 bases, with 10 bases between. The CDR3 is made up of 12 amino acids. CDR3: CASKDTGETQYF. Written as DNA, the CDR3 is TGCGCCAGCAAGGACACAGGAGAGACCCAGTACTTC.

The chain combines TRBV2 with TRBJ2-7, with D possibly matching TRBD2 (7 bases). CDR1 and CDR2 from the germline V gene are SNHLY and FYNNEI. Trimming cost V 9 bases and J 2 bases, with 11 bases left between them. This CDR3 region has 12 residues. CDR3 nucleotides: TGTGCCAGAGGGGGGGGAACCTACGAGCAGTACTTC. Protein product: CARGGGTYEQYF.

The chain couples TRBV19 to TRBJ2-7; 7 nucleotides align to TRBD1. Germline CDR1 and CDR2: LNHDA and SQIVND (reference sequence). V trimming: 6 bases; J trimming: 2 bases; junction bases outside the gene matches: 10. This CDR3 region has 15 residues. The chain's CDR3 is CASRPSAGTAYEQYF. The CDR3 nucleotides read TGTGCCAGTAGGCCGTCTGCCGGGACAGCCTACGAGCAGTACTTC.

The count of this clone is one. The chain combines TRBV7-9 with TRBJ1-1; D is perhaps TRBD1 (6 bases). Between the trimmed V and J ends, which lost 0 bases and 0 bases, there was a span of 11 bases. CDR1 and CDR2 (germline): SEHNR, FQNEAQ (reference sequence). The CDR3 loop spans 16 amino acids. CDR3 amino acids: CASSLAGGHMNTEAFF. The CDR3 DNA sequence: TGTGCCAGCAGCTTAGCGGGGGGACACATGAACACTGAAGCTTTCTTT.

The rearrangement joins TRBV25-1 to TRBJ2-3; TRBD1 is a possible D gene (6 bases). Trimming left V 10 bases short and J 1 base short, with 12 bases between. Germline assignment: CDR1 MGHDK and CDR2 SYGVNS. The CDR3 is made up of 13 amino acids. As DNA, the CDR3 is TGTGCCACCCCCGCAGGGGGCACAGATACGCAGTATTTT. Translated: CATPAGGTDTQYF.

Note on this clone: A read error may account for a junction end that differs from germline. CDR3 loop: CATSRDLSGSFHF. The DNA of the CDR3 is TGTGCCACCAGCAGAGATCTGAGTGGGAGTTTTCACTTC. This chain uses TRBV15 with TRBJ2-7; D perhaps matches TRBD2 (5 bases). The CDR3 extends over 13 amino acids. Germline V gene sequence: CDR1 LNHNV, CDR2 YYDKDF (reference sequence).